This TCR beta chain comes out of a study of Ad26.COV2.S vaccination and SARS-CoV-2 variants. Broader study findings: Vaccine recipients showed a spike-specific TCR breadth that was higher than in placebo recipients.

The V gene's germline CDR1 is LGHDT and CDR2 YNNKEL (reference sequence). There are 14 residues in the CDR3. The germline V and J ends were trimmed by 2 bases and 0 bases, with 5 bases remaining between them. About this clone: Its antigen remains unknown.

Specified treatment: 19 received Ad26.COV2.S at low or high dose, single or two shots; several received placebo; per-sample allocation not given. Sample collection was performed on day 63 after the first vaccine or placebo injection. The assay was immunoSEQ multiplex PCR, and TCRdb's table has in-frame clones only and misses some. The repertoire holds hundreds of thousands of clones, about nine tenths seen once, with more than 9% in the top ten. This specimen was peripheral blood, taken in a trial of Ad26.COV2.S vaccine versus placebo. The source is a person aged 18-60 years who received the Ad26.COV2.S COVID-19 vaccine or a placebo. This chain links TRBV3-1 (or the pseudogene TRBV3-2) with TRBJ2-1; no clear D gene. DNA for the CDR3: TGTGCCAGCAGCCAACAGAGCTCCTACAATGAGCAGTTCTTC. Translated, it gives CASSQQSSYNEQFF.